This TCR beta chain was captured in a study of T cell responses to AZD1222 COVID-19 vaccine. On the study more broadly: Pooled samples include second doses given at about 4 or 12 weeks.

Concerning this clone itself: As yet, its antigen is unknown.

Trimming left V 2 bases short and J 9 bases short, with 13 bases between. The CDR3 has 13 amino acids. CDR1 is SGHTA and CDR2 is FQGNSA in the germline V gene. Study-wide results and caveats: Most donors were white British and more were female, and clonal diversity was possibly underestimated. There were repertoire samples only from the period after the peak T cell response.

Assay: immunoSEQ multiplex PCR; the TCRdb copy retains only in-frame clones and omits some. Of some 120,000 clones in the sample, less than 95% were seen once. The chain links TRBV7-2 to TRBJ1-1; D is unclear. The sample was peripheral blood, taken on day 0 of AZD1222 vaccination. The sequence derives from an adult in good health. CDR3 in DNA: TGTGCCAGCAGCTTAATCGTCGGGAGTAAAGCTTTCTTT. Translating gives CASSLIVGSKAFF.